These 5 T cell receptor beta chains originate from one sample sequenced in a study of blood T cell repertoires in COVID-19. Only in-frame clones appear in the TCRdb table, and some are missing; sequencing was by immunoSEQ multiplex PCR. The table includes around 200,000 clones, approximately 88% detected once. The sequenced material came from PBMCs or T cells enriched from blood (not recorded which). These TCRs come from a woman under 40 who had recovered from COVID-19.

This chain joins TRBV6-5 and TRBJ2-1; the match to TRBD2 covers 15 bases. CDR1 is MNHEY, CDR2 SVGAGI, per germline. Unmatched junction bases numbered 6, after V lost 5 bases and J lost 10 bases. The CDR3 has 15 residues. The DNA for the CDR3 is TGTGCCAGCAGTAGGGGACTAGCGGGAGGAGGGGAGCAGTTCTTC. The encoded protein is CASSRGLAGGGEQFF.

This clone was counted a single time. This sequence joins TRBV28 and TRBJ2-2, with TRBD2 identical over 7 bases. The CDR3 contains 16 residues. CDR1 and CDR2 (germline): MDHEN, SYDVKM. The V and J ends lost 4 bases and 3 bases, in that order; junction bases with no gene match: 8. CDR3 nucleotide sequence: TGTGCCAGCAGTTCCTGGGGGAGGGCTGACACCGGGGAGCTGTTTTTT. Its protein product is CASSSWGRADTGELFF. The variable domain in full, completed from reference TRBV28 and TRBJ2-2, reads DVKVTQSSRYLVKRTGEKVFLECVQDMDHENMFWYRQDPGLGLRLIYFSYDVKMKEKGDIPEGYSVSREKKERFSLILESASTNQTSMYLCASSSWGRADTGELFFGEGSRLTVL.

This rearrangement joins TRBV28 to TRBJ2-7; 12 positions agree with TRBD2. The trim removed 4 bases at V and 2 bases at J, leaving 6 bases unmatched. CDR1 is MDHEN and CDR2 is SYDVKM in the germline V gene. The CDR3 contains 16 residues. In nucleotides, the CDR3 is TGTGCCAGCAGTTCCAGGACTAGCGGGATGACCTACGAGCAGTACTTC. Its protein is CASSSRTSGMTYEQYF.

The J gene is TRBJ2-1, the V gene TRBV3-1 (or the pseudogene TRBV3-2); 7 bases are shared with TRBD2. The CDR3 has 13 amino acids. Trimming at V came to 4 bases and at J to 12 bases, leaving 9 bases not matched to a gene. Germline CDR1 is LGHDT and CDR2 is YNNKEL (reference sequence). CDR3 protein: CASSLWRESRQFF. The CDR3 DNA reads as TGTGCCAGCAGCCTCTGGCGGGAGTCGAGGCAGTTCTTC.

The chain uses TRBV12-3 or TRBV12-4 and TRBJ2-5; 7 positions agree with TRBD2. The CDR3 is 13 residues long. The J segment lost 7 bases and the V segment lost 6 bases, leaving 8 bases of the junction unmatched. The chain's CDR3 is CASRGAGPGTQYF. The CDR3 DNA is TGTGCCAGCAGAGGAGCGGGGCCAGGGACCCAGTACTTC.